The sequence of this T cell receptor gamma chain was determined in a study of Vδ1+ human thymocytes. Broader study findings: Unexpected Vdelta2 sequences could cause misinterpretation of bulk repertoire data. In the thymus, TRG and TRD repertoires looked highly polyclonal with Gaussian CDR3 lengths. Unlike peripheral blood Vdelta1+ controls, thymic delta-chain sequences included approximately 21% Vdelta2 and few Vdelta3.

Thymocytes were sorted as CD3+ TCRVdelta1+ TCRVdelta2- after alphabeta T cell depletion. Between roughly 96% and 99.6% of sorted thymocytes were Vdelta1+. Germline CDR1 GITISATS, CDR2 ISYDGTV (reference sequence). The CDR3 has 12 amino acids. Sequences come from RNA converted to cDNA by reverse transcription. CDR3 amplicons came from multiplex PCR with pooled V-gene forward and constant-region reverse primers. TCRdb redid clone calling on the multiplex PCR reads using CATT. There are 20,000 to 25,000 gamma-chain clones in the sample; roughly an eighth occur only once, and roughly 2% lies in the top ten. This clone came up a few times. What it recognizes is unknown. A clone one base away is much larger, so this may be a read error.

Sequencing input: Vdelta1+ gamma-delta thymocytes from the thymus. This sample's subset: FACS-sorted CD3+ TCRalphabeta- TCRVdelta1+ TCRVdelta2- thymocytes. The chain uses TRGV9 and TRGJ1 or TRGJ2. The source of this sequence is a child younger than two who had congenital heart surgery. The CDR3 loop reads CASWEVNYKKLF. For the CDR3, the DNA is TGTGCCTCGTGGGAGGTAAATTATAAGAAACTCTTT.